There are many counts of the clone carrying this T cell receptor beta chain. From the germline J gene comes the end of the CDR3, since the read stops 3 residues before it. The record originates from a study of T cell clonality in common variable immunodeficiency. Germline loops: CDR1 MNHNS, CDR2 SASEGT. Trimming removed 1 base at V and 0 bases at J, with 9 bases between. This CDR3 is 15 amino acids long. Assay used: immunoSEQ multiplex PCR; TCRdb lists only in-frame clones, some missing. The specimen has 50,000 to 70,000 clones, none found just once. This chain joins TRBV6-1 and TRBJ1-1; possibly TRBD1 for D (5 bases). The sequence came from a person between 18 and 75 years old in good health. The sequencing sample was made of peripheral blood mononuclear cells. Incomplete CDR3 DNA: TGTGCCAGCAGTGAAGGGGACTACATGAACACTGAA. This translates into CASSEGDYMNTE. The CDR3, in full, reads CASSEGDYMNTEAFF.